This TCR beta chain was sequenced for a study of blood T cells in healthy people across ages (dated by TCRdb to the mid-2010s). A note on the overall study: In model experiments, roughly one uniquely barcoded TCR beta cDNA molecule per two T cells was captured by template switching. The study measured age-related changes in TCR beta repertoire diversity using deep sequencing normalized with unique cDNA molecular identifiers. The donors were divided into four age groups: young (average around 16 years), middle-aged (under 40), aged (approximately 59) and long-lived (roughly 82). Two additional independent replicas of 1 million unique cDNA reads from the same blood draw were analyzed for two donors (one aged 18 to 30 and one aged 80 or older). What the work shows at the level of the full study, not this receptor alone: Because the CMV infection status of the donors was unknown, age-related changes in expanded clonotypes may potentially have been confounded. Estimates of total diversity from one million sequenced T cells were regarded as lower bounds and underestimates. A strong correlation was found between observed TCR beta diversity and the percentage of naive T cells measured by flow cytometry. As age increased, observed TCR beta diversity per million T cells dropped in a roughly linear way, and a significant reduction was already evident by age 40. Since profiling was done on bulk unsorted PBMCs, naive and antigen-experienced compartments could not be conclusively compared. Compared with the aged group, the long-lived group had more naive CD4+ T cells, fewer expanded clones and increased TCR diversity, a pattern suggesting age selection.

The method behind the library was 5' RACE. The sequencing machine was an Illumina HiSeq 2500. A second PCR of about 6 to 11 cycles was performed with a sample-barcoded 5' primer and a J-beta primer mix. A unique molecular identifier was introduced onto each TCR beta cDNA molecule by a template-switch 5' adaptor carrying 12 random nucleotides. Each sample yielded at least 2.5 million CDR3-containing paired-end reads. First-strand cDNA synthesis was performed from all RNA using the Mint cDNA synthesis kit, with priming by a TRBC-specific oligonucleotide. All cDNA was treated with uracil-DNA glycosylase and then went through a first 18-cycle PCR with the universal primers M1SS and BC2_uni_R. As for how the authors treated the data: Each sample was normalized by randomly selecting 1 million high-quality reads, each carrying a distinct molecular identifier. Instead of being binned into consensus sequences, reads that shared molecular identifiers were thrown out. MiTCR, set to a Q25 quality threshold and the strictest error-elimination algorithm, was used for CDR3 identification, clonotype clustering and error correction. Lower-bound total TCR beta diversity was estimated with a nonparametric unseen species model using Euler transformation. Through fastp at Q25 and MiXCR, TCRdb rebuilt clones from the public reads, retaining in-frame beta chains. All rows with the same CDR3 protein become a single entry with the most common DNA and genes. These V and J calls rely on TCRdb rather than the paper's analysis. The sample has around 500,000 distinct CDR3 sequences on record, approximately 26% of them singletons. The biggest ten clones account for over 3.5% of the sample.

The donors were 40 or so Caucasian individuals from Russia, aged 6 to 90 years, who were systemically healthy. Each donor gave 8.5 to 10 milliliters of peripheral blood, collected into EDTA-treated Vacutainer tubes. Ficoll-Paque density-gradient centrifugation was used to isolate PBMCs, with at least 7 million obtained per sample. Total RNA was extracted from PBMCs with Trizol reagent, with at least 6 micrograms obtained per sample. Naive CD45RAhigh/CD27high T cell percentages were measured by flow cytometry on a PBMC aliquot from every donor. Germline trimming amounts to 3 bases on V and 2 bases on J, with 2 as the count of junction bases outside the gene matches. CDR1 and CDR2 are drawn from the germline V gene (reference sequence): SEHNR, FQNEAQ. From its cysteine to its phenylalanine, the CDR3 spans 16 amino acids. Only the CDR3 DNA stays, 48 bases, in frame from base 1. Regarding this clonotype: Its target antigen remains unknown. One base away there is no much larger clone; base qualities are not given.

This same sample was also taken into another study, of T cells of mothers and their children. In that second paper, the authors write: Nine systemically healthy Caucasian individuals served as donors, namely three mothers together with their six children. cDNA synthesis consumed the entire amount of extracted RNA, loaded at approximately 1.6 ug RNA in each 15 ul reaction. In the second PCR, the M1S primer introduced both the sample barcodes and 2-4 random nucleotides. Over 9 million TCR beta CDR3 reads came from each mother, compared with 2.5 million to 3.5 million reads from each child. Thymic selection similarly shapes TCR recombination output in related and unrelated pairs, with minor effect from inherited differences. Normalized repertoire overlap in related mother-child pairs was always slightly higher than in unrelated mother-child pairs, but the difference was never significant. No persistent microchimeric T cell clones were detected, at a sensitivity of around 97 clones per million clonotypes. In the study, deep NGS was used to compare the TCR beta repertoires of mothers and children, and features distinguishing related mother-child pairs from unrelated individuals were sought. On average, the children were approximately 11 +/- 4 years old, while the mothers were about 40 +/- 4 years old. After adapter ligation with NEBNext reagents, the libraries were sequenced on Illumina HiSeq 2000 with 100+100 nt paired-end reads. To prevent cross-contamination, the mother and child libraries were prepared one month apart and sequenced in separate runs. For each donor, somewhere between roughly 450,000 and 2,000,000 distinct TCR beta clonotypes were identified. Naive TCR beta clonotypes were estimated from low-frequency clonotypes matched to each donor's FACS-determined naive share, without sorting.

This receptor was identified in a boy aged 2 to 9 in good health. The sequence joins TRBV7-9 to TRBJ2-3; a stretch of 13 junction bases matches TRBD2. Sequencing input: blood. This receptor carries the CDR3 CASSLGTSGDTDTQYF. The nucleotide sequence is TGTGCCAGCAGCTTGGGGACTAGCGGGGACACAGATACGCAGTATTTT.